This T cell receptor (beta chain) was recovered during a study of T cells after posttransplantation cyclophosphamide. Study-wide results and caveats: Recipient CMV seropositivity and CMV reactivation strongly tracked TRB clonality.

As concerns this clone: Antigen specificity is unknown.

Cyclophosphamide on days +3 and +4 followed busulfan-fludarabine conditioning and a marrow graft. TCRdb keeps only in-frame clones here, not all; method: immunoSEQ multiplex PCR. The sample has tens of thousands of clones, roughly 73% seen once; the top ten hold about 7.6%. Germline CDR1 MRHNA, CDR2 SNTAGT. Trimming pared 0 bases from V and 0 bases from J, leaving 9 bases between. The CDR3 covers 16 residues. The chain recombines TRBV6-4 with TRBJ2-1; D is unresolved. Sequencing was performed on CD4+ T cells sorted from blood, taken about 1,900 days after a stem cell transplant with posttransplant cyclophosphamide. This TCR was recovered from a female patient between 40 and 55 years old who received an allogeneic stem cell transplant from a related donor, was CMV-positive, and had no GVHD. Some T cells may have originated in the graft donor. The CDR3 sequence: CASSDSLRSSYNEQFF. CDR3 DNA: TGTGCCAGCAGTGACTCATTAAGGAGCTCCTACAATGAGCAGTTCTTC.